This T cell receptor beta chain was sequenced during a study of Ad26.COV2.S vaccination and SARS-CoV-2 variants. Overall study context: Into the muscle, Ad26.COV2.S was dosed once or twice, 56 days apart. Study results and limitations: Considerable breadth of spike-specific CD8+ and CD4+ T cell responses has reportedly been documented following vaccination. People given the vaccine had a wider spike-specific TCR breadth than placebo recipients did.

TCRdb's copy holds only in-frame clones and misses some; the assay was immunoSEQ multiplex PCR. The table lists about 250,000 clones, roughly 86% of them singletons. Germline lookup yields CDR1 KGHDR and CDR2 SFDVKD. V lost 9 bases and J 6 bases, leaving 13 bases between the germline ends. The CDR3 is 12 amino acids. The treatment was: roughly 19 received Ad26.COV2.S at low or high dose, single or two shots; about 5 received placebo; per-sample allocation not given. Repertoires come from day 63 after the first vaccine or placebo injection. An adult donor aged 18-55 years was enrolled in Boston. As for this clone: Its cognate antigen is unknown.

This clonotype was sampled from a person aged 18 to 59 who received the Ad26.COV2.S COVID-19 vaccine or a placebo. Material: peripheral blood, obtained in a trial of Ad26.COV2.S vaccine versus placebo. The chain employs TRBV24-1 and TRBJ1-1; possibly TRBD1 for D (6 bases). Written as DNA, the CDR3 is TGTGCCACCCCACAGGGTAGCCCTGAAGCTTTCTTT. This codes for CATPQGSPEAFF.